This paragraph reports one TCR beta chain. Its antigen is unidentified. The PCR was carried out with 60 Vbeta primers and 13 Jbeta primers. TCRdb keeps only in-frame clones here, not all; method: immunoSEQ multiplex PCR. In the table there are about 150,000 clones, over 60% of which are singletons. These data are taken from a study of cytomegalovirus exposure and HLA in healthy donors. Overall study findings and caveats: The CMV antigen specificity of three CMV-associated chains was confirmed through in vitro analysis. The study flagged some 180 TCR beta chains as cytomegalovirus-associated.

The sample consisted of PBMCs. The TCR sequence derives from a woman aged 55-69 years in good health and CMV-seronegative.

CDR3 amino acids: CASSQGQGAQPQHF. CDR3 bases: TGCGCCAGCAGCCAAGGACAGGGGGCTCAGCCCCAGCATTTT. The chain couples TRBV4-3 to TRBJ1-5; 10 positions agree with TRBD1. The CDR3 covers 14 residues. J lost 6 bases, V lost 1 base, and 0 bases had no gene match. Germline V gene sequence: CDR1 LGHNA, CDR2 YSLEER.